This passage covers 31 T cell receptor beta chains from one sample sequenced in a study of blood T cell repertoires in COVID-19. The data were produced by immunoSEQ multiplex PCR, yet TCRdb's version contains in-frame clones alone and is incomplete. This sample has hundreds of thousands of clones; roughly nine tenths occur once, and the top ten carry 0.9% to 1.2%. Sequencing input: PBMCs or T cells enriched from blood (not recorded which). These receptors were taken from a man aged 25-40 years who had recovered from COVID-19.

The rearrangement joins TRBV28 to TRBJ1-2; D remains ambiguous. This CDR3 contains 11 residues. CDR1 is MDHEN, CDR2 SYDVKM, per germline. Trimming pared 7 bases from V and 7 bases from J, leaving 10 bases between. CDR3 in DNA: TGTGCCAGCAAACTCGTCGGTGGCTACACCTTC. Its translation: CASKLVGGYTF.

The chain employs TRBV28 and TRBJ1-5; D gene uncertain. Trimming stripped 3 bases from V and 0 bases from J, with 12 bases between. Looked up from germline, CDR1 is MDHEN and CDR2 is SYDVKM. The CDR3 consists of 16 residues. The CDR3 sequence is CASSFTGTYSNQPQHF. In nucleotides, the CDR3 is TGTGCCAGCAGTTTTACGGGAACTTATAGCAATCAGCCCCAGCATTTT.

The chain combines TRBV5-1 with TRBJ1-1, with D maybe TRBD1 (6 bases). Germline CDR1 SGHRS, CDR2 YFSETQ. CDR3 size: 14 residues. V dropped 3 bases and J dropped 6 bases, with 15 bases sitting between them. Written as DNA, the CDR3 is TGCGCCAGCAGCTGGGACCGGGACATTTCTGAAGCTTTCTTT. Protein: CASSWDRDISEAFF.

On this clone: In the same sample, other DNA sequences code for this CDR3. Here the CDR3 DNA reads TGTGCCAGCAGTCCAGGTCTTAGCAATCAGCCCCAGCATTTT. It encodes CASSPGLSNQPQHF. The chain carries TRBV2 and TRBJ1-5, with D unclear. CDR1 and CDR2 (germline): SNHLY, FYNNEI. The CDR3 length is 14 residues. V lost 5 bases, J lost 0 bases, and 8 bases lay in between. The complete variable domain, with remaining parts taken from reference TRBV2 and TRBJ1-5, reads EPEVTQTPSHQVTQMGQEVILRCVPISNHLYFYWYRQILGQKVEFLVSFYNNEISEKSEIFDDQFSVERPDGSNFTLKIRSTKLEDSAMYFCASSPGLSNQPQHFGDGTRLSIL.

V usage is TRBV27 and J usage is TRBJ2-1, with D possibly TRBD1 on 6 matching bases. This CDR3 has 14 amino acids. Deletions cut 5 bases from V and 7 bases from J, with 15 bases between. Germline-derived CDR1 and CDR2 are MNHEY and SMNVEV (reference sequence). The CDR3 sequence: CASSDRDKTNEQFF. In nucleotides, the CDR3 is TGTGCCAGCAGTGACCGGGACAAGACTAATGAGCAGTTCTTC.

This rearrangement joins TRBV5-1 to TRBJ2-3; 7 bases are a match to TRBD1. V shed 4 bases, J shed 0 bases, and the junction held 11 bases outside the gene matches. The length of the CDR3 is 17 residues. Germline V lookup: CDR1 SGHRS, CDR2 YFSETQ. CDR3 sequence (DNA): TGCGCCAGCAGCGTCTCATGGGGACAGTCAAGCACAGATACGCAGTATTTT. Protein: CASSVSWGQSSTDTQYF. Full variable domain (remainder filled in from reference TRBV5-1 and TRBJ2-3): KAGVTQTPRYLIKTRGQQVTLSCSPISGHRSVSWYQQTPGQGLQFLFEYFSETQRNKGNFPGRFSGRQFSNSRSEMNVSTLELGDSALYLCASSVSWGQSSTDTQYFGPGTRLTVL.

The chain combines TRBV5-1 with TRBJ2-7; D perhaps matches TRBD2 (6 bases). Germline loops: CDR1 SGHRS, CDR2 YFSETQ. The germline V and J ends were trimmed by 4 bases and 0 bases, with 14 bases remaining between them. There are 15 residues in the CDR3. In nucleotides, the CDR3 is TGCGCCAGCAGCCCCGGGACTGCGTTCTCCTACGAGCAGTACTTC. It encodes CASSPGTAFSYEQYF.

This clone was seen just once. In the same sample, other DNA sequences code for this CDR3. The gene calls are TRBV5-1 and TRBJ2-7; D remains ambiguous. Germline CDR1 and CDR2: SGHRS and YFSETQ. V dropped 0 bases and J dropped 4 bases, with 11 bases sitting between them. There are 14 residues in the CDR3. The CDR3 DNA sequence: TGCGCCAGCAGCTTGGGGGCCGGATCGTACGAGCAGTACTTC. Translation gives CASSLGAGSYEQYF.

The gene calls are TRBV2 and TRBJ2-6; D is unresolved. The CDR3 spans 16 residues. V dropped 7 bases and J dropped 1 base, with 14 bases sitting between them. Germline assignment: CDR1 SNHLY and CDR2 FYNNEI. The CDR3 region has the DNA TGTGCCAGCACTCCCTCGGTGGTTTCTGGGGCCAACGTCCTGACTTTC. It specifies CASTPSVVSGANVLTF.

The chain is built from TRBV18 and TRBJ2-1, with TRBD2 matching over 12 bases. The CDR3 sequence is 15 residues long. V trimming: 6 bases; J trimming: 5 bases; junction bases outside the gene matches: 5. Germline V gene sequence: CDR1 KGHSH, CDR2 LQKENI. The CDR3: CASSRTSGNDNEQFF. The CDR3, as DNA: TGTGCCAGCTCCCGGACTAGCGGGAATGACAATGAGCAGTTCTTC.

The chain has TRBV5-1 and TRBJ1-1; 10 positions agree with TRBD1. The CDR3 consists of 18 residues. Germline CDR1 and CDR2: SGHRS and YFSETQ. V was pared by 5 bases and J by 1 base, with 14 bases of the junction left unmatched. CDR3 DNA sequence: TGCGCCAGCAGGGGGGGTCAGGGACAGGGGAGTCGGAACACTGAAGCTTTCTTT. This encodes CASRGGQGQGSRNTEAFF.

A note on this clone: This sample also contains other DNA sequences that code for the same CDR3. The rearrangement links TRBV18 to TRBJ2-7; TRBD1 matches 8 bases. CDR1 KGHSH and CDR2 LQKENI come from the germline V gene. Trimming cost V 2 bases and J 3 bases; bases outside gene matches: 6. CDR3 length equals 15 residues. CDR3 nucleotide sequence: TGTGCCAGCTCACCAGGGCAGGGGGCGAGCTACGAGCAGTACTTC. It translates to CASSPGQGASYEQYF.

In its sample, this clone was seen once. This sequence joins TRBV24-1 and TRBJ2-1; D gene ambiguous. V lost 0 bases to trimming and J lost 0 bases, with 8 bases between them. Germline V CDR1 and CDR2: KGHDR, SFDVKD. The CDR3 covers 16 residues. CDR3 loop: CATSDLPGSSYNEQFF. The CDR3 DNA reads TGTGCCACCAGTGATTTGCCAGGTAGCTCCTACAATGAGCAGTTCTTC.

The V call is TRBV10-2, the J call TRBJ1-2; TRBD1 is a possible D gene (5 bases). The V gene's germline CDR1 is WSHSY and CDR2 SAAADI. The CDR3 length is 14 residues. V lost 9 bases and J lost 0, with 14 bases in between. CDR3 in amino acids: CASGAEDANYGYTF. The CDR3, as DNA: TGCGCCAGTGGGGCGGAAGACGCTAACTATGGCTACACCTTC.

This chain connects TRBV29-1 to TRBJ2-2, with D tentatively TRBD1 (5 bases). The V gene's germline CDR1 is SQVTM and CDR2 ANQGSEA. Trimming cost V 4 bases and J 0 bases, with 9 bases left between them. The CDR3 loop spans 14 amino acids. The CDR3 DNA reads TGCAGCGTTGGTAGGGGCGCGAACACCGGGGAGCTGTTTTTT. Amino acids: CSVGRGANTGELFF.

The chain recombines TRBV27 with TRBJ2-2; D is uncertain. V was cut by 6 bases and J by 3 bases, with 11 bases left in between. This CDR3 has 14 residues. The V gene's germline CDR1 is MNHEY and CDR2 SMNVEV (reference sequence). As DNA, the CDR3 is TGTGCCAGCAGAACCGAGGCGTACACCGGGGAGCTGTTTTTT. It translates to CASRTEAYTGELFF.

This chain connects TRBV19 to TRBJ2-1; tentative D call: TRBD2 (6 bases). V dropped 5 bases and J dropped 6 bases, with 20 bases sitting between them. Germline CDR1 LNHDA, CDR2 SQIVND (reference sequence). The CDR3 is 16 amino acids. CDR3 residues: CASSQIFREVLNEQFF. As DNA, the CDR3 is TGTGCCAGTAGTCAAATCTTCAGGGAGGTCCTCAATGAGCAGTTCTTC.

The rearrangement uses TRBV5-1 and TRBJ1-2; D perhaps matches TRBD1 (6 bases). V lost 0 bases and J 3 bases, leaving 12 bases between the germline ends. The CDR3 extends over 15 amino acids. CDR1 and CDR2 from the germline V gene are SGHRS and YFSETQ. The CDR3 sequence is CASSLDGDKYYGYTF. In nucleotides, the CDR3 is TGCGCCAGCAGCTTGGACGGGGACAAGTACTATGGCTACACCTTC.

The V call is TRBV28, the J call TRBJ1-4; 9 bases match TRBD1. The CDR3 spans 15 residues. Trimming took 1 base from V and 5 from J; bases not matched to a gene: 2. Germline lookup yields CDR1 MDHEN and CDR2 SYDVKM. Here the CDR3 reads CASSLYGTGNEKLFF. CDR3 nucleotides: TGTGCCAGCAGTTTATATGGGACAGGGAATGAAAAACTGTTTTTT.

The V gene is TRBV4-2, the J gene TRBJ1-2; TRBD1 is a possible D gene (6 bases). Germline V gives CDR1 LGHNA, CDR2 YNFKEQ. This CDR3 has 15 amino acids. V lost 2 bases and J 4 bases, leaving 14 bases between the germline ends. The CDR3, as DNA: TGTGCCAGCAGCCAACATGAGGGGGAAGGCTATGGCTACACCTTC. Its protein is CASSQHEGEGYGYTF.

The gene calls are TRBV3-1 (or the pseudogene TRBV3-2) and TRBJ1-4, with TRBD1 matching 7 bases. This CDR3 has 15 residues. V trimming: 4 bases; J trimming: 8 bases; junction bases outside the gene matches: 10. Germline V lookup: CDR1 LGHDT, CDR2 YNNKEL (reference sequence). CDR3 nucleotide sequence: TGTGCCAGCAGCCTCAGGACAGGCGAGGGGGAAAAACTGTTTTTT. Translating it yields CASSLRTGEGEKLFF.

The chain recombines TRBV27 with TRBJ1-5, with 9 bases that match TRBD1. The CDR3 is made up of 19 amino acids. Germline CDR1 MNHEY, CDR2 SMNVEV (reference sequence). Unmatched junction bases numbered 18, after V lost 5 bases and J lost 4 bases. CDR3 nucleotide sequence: TGTGCCAGCAGTCAGTCGGGACAGGGAACTCGCCGGGGGAATCAGCCCCAGCATTTT. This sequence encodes CASSQSGQGTRRGNQPQHF.

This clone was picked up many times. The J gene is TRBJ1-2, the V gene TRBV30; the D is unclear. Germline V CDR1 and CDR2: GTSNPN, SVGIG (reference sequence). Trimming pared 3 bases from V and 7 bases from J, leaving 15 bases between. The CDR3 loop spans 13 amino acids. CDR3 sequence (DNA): TGTGCCTGGAGCGCTACCAGAGACACTGGCTACACCTTC. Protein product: CAWSATRDTGYTF.

The CDR3 DNA follows: TGTGCCAGCAGCTCAAAACGGGGACAGCCAACAACTGAAGCTTTCTTT. Translating it yields CASSSKRGQPTTEAFF. V usage is TRBV7-8 and J usage is TRBJ1-1; 7 bases line up with TRBD1. The CDR3 sequence is 16 residues long. The V segment lost 4 bases and the J segment 5 bases; nucleotides outside the gene matches: 13. Germline V gives CDR1 SGHVS, CDR2 FQNEAQ.

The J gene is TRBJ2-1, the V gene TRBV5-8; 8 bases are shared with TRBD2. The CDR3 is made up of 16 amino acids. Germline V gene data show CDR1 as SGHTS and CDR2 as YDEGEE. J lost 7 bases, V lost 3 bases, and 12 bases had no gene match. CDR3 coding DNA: TGTGCCAGCAGCTCCTACCTTGGCGGGAGGTCAAATGAGCAGTTCTTC. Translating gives CASSSYLGGRSNEQFF. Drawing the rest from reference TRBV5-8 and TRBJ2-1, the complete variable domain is EAGVTQSPTHLIKTRGQQATLRCSPISGHTSVYWYQQALGLGLQFLLWYDEGEERNRGNFPPRFSGRQFPNYSSELNVNALELEDSALYLCASSSYLGGRSNEQFFGPGTRLTVL.

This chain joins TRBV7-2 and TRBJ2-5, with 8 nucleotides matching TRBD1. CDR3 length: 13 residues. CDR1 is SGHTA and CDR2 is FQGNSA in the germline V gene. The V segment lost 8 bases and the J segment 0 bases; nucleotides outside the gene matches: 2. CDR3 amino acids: CASGTGDQETQYF. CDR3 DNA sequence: TGTGCCAGCGGGACAGGAGACCAAGAGACCCAGTACTTC. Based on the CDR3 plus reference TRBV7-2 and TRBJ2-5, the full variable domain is GAGVSQSPSNKVTEKGKDVELRCDPISGHTALYWYRQSLGQGLEFLIYFQGNSAPDKSGLPSDRFSAERTGGSVSTLTIQRTQQEDSAVYLCASGTGDQETQYFGPGTRLLVL.

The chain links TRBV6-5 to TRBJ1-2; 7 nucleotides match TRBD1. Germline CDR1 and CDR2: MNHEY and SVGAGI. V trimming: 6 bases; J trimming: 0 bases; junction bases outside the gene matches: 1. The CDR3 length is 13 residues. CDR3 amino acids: CASRGTANYGYTF. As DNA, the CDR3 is TGTGCCAGCAGGGGGACAGCTAACTATGGCTACACCTTC.

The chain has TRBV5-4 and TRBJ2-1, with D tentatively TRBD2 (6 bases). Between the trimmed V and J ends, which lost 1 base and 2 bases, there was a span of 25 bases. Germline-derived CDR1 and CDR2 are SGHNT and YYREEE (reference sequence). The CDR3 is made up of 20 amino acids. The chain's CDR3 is CASSLPQTGDSPPPYNEQFF. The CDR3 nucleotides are TGTGCCAGCAGCTTGCCCCAGACGGGAGATAGTCCCCCCCCCTACAATGAGCAGTTCTTC.

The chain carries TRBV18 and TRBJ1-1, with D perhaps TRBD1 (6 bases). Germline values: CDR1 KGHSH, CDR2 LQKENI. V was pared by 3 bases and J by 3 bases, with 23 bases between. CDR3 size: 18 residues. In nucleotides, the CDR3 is TGTGCCAGCTCACCTTTGGGGGCCGCCTCCTCCGGGGACACTGAAGCTTTCTTT. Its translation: CASSPLGAASSGDTEAFF.

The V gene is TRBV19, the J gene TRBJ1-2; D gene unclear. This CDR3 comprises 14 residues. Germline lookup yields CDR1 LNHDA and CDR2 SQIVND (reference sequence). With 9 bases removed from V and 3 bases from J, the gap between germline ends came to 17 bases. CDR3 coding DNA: TGTGCCAGCCAGTTTCGGGTCGAGGACTATGGCTACACCTTC. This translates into CASQFRVEDYGYTF.

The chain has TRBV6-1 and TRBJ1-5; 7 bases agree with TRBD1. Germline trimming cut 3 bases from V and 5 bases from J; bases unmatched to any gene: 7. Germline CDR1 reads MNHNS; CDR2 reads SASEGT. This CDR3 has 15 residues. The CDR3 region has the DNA TGTGCCAGCAGTGATTTCGGGACAGATTATCAGCCCCAGCATTTT. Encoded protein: CASSDFGTDYQPQHF.